This TCR beta chain derives from a study of CD8 T cells in ankylosing spondylitis. This clonotype was found many times. Antigen: not known. V was clipped by 4 bases and J by 0 bases, with 9 bases between them. Germline-derived CDR1 and CDR2 are SQVTM and ANQGSEA. This CDR3 has 13 residues. Study outcomes and limitations: Researchers report that disease-linked clones proved CD8+ and relatively rare in peripheral blood. Reportedly, matched ankylosing spondylitis synovial fluid was significantly enriched for disease-linked clones. Blood of patients with ankylosing spondylitis appeared to be characterized by a TCR beta motif of 8 or 9 highly homologous variants.

As the method for making TCR beta libraries, quantitative 5'-RACE with molecular barcodes was used. MiXCR was run by TCRdb on the 5' RACE reads, yielding one entry per CDR3 protein. This table has some 130,000 distinct CDR3 sequences, 7.3% appearing once. This clonotype was sampled from a female donor with ankylosing spondylitis or in good health (not recorded which). This chain connects TRBV29-1 to TRBJ1-1; perhaps TRBD1 as D (6 bases). The sample consisted of blood, either unsorted or a sorted T cell fraction (not recorded which). The CDR3 loop reads CSVADRLNTEAFF. For the CDR3, the DNA is TGCAGCGTTGCAGACAGGTTGAACACTGAAGCTTTCTTT.